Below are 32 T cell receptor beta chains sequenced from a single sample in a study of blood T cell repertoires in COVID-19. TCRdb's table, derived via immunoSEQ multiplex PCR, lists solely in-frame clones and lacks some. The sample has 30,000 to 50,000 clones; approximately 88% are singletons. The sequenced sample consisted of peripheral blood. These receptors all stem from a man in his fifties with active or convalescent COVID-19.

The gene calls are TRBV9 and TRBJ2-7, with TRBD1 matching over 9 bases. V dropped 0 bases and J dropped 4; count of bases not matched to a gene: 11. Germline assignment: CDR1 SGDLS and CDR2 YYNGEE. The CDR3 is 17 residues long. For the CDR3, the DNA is TGTGCCAGCAGCGTAGTCCGCAGGGGACAGGGTAAGTACGAGCAGTACTTC. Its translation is CASSVVRRGQGKYEQYF.

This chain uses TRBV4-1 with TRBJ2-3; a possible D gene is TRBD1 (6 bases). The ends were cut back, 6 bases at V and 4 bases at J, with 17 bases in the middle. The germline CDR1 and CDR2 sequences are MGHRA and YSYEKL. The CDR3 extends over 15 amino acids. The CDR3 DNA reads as TGCGCCAGCAGTCCTGACAGGTTGGGGGCAGATACGCAGTATTTT. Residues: CASSPDRLGADTQYF.

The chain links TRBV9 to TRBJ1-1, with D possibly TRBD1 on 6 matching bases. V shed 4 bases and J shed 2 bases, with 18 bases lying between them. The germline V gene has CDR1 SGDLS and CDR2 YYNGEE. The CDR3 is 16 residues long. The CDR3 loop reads CASSTTKGRGNTEAFF. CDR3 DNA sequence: TGTGCCAGCAGCACTACAAAGGGCAGGGGCAACACTGAAGCTTTCTTT.

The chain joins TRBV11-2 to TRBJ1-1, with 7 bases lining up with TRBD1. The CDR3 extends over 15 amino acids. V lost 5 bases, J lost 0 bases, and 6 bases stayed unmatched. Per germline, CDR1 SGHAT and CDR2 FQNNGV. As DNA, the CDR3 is TGTGCCAGCAGCACCTACAGGGGCATGAACACTGAAGCTTTCTTT. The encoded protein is CASSTYRGMNTEAFF.

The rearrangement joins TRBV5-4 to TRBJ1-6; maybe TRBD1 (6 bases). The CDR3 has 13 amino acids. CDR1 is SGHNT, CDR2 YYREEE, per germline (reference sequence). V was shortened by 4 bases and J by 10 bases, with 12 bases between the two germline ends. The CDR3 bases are TGTGCCAGCAGCAATGAGGGGGTCTCACCCCTCCACTTT. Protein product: CASSNEGVSPLHF. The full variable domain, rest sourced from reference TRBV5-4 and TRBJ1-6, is ETGVTQSPTHLIKTRGQQVTLRCSSQSGHNTVSWYQQALGQGPQFIFQYYREEENGRGNFPPRFSGLQFPNYSSELNVNALELDDSALYLCASSNEGVSPLHFGNGTRLTVT.

The CDR3 region is CASGLVLDRFITEAFF. The CDR3 DNA reads as TGTGCTAGTGGTTTGGTACTTGACAGGTTCATCACTGAAGCTTTCTTT. The J gene is TRBJ1-1, the V gene TRBV12-5; D might be TRBD1 (6 bases). This CDR3 is 16 amino acids long. V dropped 0 bases and J dropped 4 bases, with 15 bases sitting between them. Per germline, CDR1 LGHNT and CDR2 FRNRAP.

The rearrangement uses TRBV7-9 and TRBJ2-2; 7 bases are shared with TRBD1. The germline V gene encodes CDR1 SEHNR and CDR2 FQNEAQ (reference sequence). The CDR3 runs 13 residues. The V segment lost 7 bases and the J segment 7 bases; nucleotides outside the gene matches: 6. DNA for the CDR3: TGTGCCAGCACCACGACAGGGAACGGGGAGCTGTTTTTT. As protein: CASTTTGNGELFF.

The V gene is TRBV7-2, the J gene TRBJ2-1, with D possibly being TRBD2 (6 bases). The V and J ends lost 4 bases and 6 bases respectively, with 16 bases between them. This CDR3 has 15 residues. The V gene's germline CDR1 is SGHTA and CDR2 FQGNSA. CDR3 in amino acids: CASSSQLLAGNEQFF. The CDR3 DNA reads TGTGCCAGCAGCTCCCAACTACTAGCCGGCAATGAGCAGTTCTTC.

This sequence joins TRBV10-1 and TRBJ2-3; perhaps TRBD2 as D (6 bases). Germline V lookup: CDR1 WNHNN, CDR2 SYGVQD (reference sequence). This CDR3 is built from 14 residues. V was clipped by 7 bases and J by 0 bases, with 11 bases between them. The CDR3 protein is CASTNGGSTDTQYF. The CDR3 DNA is TGCGCCAGCACCAACGGAGGGAGCACAGATACGCAGTATTTT.

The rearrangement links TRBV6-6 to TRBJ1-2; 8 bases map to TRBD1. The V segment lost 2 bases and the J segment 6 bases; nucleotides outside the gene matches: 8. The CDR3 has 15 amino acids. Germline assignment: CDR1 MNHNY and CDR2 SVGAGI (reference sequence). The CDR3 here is CASSYTRTGMDGYTF. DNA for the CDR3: TGTGCCAGCAGTTACACCCGGACAGGGATGGATGGCTACACCTTC.

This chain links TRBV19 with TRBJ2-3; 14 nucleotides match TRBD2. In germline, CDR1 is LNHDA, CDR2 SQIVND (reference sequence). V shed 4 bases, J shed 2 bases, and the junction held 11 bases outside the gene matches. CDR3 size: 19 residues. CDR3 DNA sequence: TGTGCCAGTAGTACTACCGGGACTAGCGGGGGCGGGGACACAGATACGCAGTATTTT. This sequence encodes CASSTTGTSGGGDTDTQYF. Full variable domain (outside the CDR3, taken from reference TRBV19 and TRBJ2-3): DGGITQSPKYLFRKEGQNVTLSCEQNLNHDAMYWYRQDPGQGLRLIYYSQIVNDFQKGDIAEGYSVSREKKESFPLTVTSAQKNPTAFYLCASSTTGTSGGGDTDTQYFGPGTRLTVL.

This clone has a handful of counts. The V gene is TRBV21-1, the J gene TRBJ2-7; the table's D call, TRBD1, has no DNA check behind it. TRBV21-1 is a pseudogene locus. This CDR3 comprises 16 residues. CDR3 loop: CASSKEHRPLHYEQYF. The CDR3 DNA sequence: TGTGCCAGCAGCAAAGAGCACAGACCTCTTCACTACGAGCAGTACTTC.

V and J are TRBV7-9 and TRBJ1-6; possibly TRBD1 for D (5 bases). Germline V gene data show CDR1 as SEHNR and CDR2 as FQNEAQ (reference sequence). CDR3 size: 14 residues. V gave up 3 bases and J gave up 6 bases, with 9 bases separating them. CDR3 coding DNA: TGTGCCAGCAGCTTGGGGGGGGTTAATTCACCCCTCCACTTT. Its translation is CASSLGGVNSPLHF.

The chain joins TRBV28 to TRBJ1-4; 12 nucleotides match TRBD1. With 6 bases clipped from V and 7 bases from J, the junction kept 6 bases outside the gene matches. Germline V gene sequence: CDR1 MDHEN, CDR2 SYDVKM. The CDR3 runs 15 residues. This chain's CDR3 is CASSSGDRGLEKLFF. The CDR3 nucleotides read TGTGCCAGCAGCTCTGGGGACAGGGGGCTTGAAAAACTGTTTTTT.

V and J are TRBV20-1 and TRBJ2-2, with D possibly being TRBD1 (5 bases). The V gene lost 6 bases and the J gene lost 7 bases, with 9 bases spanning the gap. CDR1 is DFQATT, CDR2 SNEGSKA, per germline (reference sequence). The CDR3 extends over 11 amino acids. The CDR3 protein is CSAQGIGELFF. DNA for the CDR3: TGCAGTGCCCAGGGCATCGGGGAGCTGTTTTTT.

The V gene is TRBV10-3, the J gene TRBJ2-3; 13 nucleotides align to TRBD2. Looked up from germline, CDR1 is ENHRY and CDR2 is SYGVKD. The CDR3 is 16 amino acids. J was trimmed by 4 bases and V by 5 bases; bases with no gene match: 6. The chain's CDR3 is CAISTRLAGGSDTQYF. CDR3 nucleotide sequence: TGTGCCATCAGTACAAGACTAGCGGGGGGTTCAGATACGCAGTATTTT.

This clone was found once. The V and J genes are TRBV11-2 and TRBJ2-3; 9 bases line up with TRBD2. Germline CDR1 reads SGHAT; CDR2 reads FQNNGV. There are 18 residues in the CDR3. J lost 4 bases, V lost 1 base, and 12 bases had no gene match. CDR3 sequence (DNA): TGTGCCAGCAGCTTAGGGAAAGGAGGTAGCGGGGGCGCAGATACGCAGTATTTT. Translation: CASSLGKGGSGGADTQYF. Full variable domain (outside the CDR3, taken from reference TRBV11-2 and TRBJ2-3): EAGVAQSPRYKIIEKRQSVAFWCNPISGHATLYWYQQILGQGPKLLIQFQNNGVVDDSQLPKDRFSAERLKGVDSTLKIQPAKLEDSAVYLCASSLGKGGSGGADTQYFGPGTRLTVL.

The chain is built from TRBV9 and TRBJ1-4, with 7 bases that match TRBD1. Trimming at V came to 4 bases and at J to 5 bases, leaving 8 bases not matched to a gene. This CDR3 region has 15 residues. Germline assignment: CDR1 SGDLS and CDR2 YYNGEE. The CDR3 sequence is CASSPETGLNEKLFF. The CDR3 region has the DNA TGTGCCAGCAGCCCCGAGACAGGGCTAAATGAAAAACTGTTTTTT.

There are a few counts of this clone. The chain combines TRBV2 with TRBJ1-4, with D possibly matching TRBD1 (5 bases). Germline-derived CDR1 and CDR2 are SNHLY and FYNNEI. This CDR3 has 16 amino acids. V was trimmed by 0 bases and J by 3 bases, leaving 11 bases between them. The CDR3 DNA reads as TGTGCCAGCAGTGAAGCGGAGGGGAGGCCTAATGAAAAACTGTTTTTT. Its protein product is CASSEAEGRPNEKLFF. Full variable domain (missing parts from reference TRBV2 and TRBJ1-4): EPEVTQTPSHQVTQMGQEVILRCVPISNHLYFYWYRQILGQKVEFLVSFYNNEISEKSEIFDDQFSVERPDGSNFTLKIRSTKLEDSAMYFCASSEAEGRPNEKLFFGSGTQLSVL.

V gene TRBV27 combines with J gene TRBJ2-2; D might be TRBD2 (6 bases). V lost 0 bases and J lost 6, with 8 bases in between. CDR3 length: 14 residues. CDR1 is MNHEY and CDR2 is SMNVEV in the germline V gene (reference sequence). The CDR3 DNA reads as TGTGCCAGCAGTTTATCGCGCGGGGCCGGGGAGCTGTTTTTT. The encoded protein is CASSLSRGAGELFF.

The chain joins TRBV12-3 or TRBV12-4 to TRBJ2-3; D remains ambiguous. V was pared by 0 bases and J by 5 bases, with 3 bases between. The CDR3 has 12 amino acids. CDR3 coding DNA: TGTGCCAGCAGTTTAGCTATAGATACGCAGTATTTT. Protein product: CASSLAIDTQYF.

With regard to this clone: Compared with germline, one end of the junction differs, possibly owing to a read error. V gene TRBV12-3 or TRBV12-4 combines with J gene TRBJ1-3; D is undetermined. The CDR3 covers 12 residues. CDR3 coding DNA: TGTGCCAGCAGTTTCTCTAGAAACACCATATATTTT. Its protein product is CASSFSRNTIYF.

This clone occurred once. Written as DNA, the CDR3 is TGTGCCAGCAGTGGAGAATTGAACACTGAAGCTTTCTTT. Translation: CASSGELNTEAFF. The chain links TRBV2 to TRBJ1-1; D is uncertain. Germline V gene sequence: CDR1 SNHLY, CDR2 FYNNEI. The CDR3 totals 13 residues. Trimming took off 4 bases at V and 0 bases at J, with 6 bases between the two ends.

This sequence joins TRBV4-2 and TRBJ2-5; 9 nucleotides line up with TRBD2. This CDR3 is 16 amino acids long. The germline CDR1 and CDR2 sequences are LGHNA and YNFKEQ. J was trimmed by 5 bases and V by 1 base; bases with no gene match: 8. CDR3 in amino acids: CASSQGRGGVWETQYF. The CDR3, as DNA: TGTGCCAGCAGCCAAGGGCGCGGGGGGGTTTGGGAGACCCAGTACTTC.

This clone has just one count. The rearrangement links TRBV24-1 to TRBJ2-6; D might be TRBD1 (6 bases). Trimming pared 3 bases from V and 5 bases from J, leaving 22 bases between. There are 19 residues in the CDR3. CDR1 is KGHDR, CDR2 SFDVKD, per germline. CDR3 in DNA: TGTGCCACCAGTGATCCTACTTGGGACACGGGCTTGAGGGCCAACGTCCTGACTTTC. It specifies CATSDPTWDTGLRANVLTF.

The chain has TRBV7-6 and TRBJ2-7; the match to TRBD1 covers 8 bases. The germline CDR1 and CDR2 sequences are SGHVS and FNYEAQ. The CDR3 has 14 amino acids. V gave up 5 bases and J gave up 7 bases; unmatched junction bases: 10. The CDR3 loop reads CASSPSTGAGEQYF. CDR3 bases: TGTGCCAGCAGCCCCTCGACAGGGGCCGGGGAGCAGTACTTC.

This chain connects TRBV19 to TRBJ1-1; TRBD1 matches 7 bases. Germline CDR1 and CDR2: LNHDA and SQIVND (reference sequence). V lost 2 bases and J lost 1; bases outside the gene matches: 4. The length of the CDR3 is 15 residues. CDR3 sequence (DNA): TGTGCCAGTAGTATAATGGCAGGGGGGAACACTGAAGCTTTCTTT. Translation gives CASSIMAGGNTEAFF. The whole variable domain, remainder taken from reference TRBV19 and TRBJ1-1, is DGGITQSPKYLFRKEGQNVTLSCEQNLNHDAMYWYRQDPGQGLRLIYYSQIVNDFQKGDIAEGYSVSREKKESFPLTVTSAQKNPTAFYLCASSIMAGGNTEAFFGQGTRLTVV.

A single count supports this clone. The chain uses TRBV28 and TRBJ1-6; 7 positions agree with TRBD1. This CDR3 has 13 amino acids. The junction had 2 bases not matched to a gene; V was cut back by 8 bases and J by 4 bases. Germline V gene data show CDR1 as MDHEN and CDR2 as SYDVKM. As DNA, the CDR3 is TGTGCCAGCCTGGGACAGTATAATTCACCCCTCCACTTT. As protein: CASLGQYNSPLHF.

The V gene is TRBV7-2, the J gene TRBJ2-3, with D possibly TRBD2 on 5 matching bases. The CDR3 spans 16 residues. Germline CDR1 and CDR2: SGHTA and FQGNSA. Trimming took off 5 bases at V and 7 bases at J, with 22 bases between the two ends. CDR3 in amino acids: CASSTWPGILTNTQYF. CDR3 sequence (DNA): TGTGCCAGCAGCACATGGCCGGGGATCCTCACGAATACGCAGTATTTT.

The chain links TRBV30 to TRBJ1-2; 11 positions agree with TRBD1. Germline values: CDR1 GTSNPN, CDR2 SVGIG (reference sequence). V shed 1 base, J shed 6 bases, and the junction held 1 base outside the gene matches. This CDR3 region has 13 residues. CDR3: CAWSGDRGNGYTF. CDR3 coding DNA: TGTGCCTGGAGTGGGGACAGGGGGAATGGCTACACCTTC.

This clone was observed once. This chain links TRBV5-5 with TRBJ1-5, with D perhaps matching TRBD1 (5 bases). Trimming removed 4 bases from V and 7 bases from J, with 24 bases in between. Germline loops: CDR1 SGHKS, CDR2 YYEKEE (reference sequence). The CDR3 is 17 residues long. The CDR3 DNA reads TGTGCCAGCAGCCCCCTTGCCTCCGGGGGTCGGGAGCAGCCCCAGCATTTT. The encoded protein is CASSPLASGGREQPQHF.

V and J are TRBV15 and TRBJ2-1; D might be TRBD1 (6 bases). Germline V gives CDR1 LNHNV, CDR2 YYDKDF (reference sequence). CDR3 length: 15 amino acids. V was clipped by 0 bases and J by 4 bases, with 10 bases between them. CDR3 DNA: TGTGCCACCAGCAGAGATAGGACAGTATACAATGAGCAGTTCTTC. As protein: CATSRDRTVYNEQFF.